This is a list of T cell receptor beta chains from one sample in a study of fetal regulatory T cell absence and autoimmunity. The data were produced by immunoSEQ multiplex PCR, yet TCRdb's version contains in-frame clones alone and is incomplete. This table has some 46,000 clones, about four fifths appearing once. Specimen: cord blood. Every receptor here comes from a newborn boy with IPEX syndrome. Both conserved end residues are part of each CDR3. D genes are given only for firm matches. A clone size is listed for some rows: how often the clone was seen (once, few, many), or a class if it is expanded.

d_call: NA
j_call: TRBJ2-3
clone_size: NA
v_call: TRBV7-9
cdr3_aa: CASSLWGPSTDTQYF
cdr3_nt: TGTGCCAGCAGCTTATGGGGACCCAGCACAGATACGCAGTATTTT

d_call: NA
j_call: TRBJ1-6
clone_size: few
v_call: TRBV19
cdr3_aa: CASTSTGYNSPLHF
cdr3_nt: TGTGCCAGTACCTCGACAGGCTATAATTCACCCCTCCACTTT

d_call: NA
j_call: TRBJ1-4
clone_size: NA
v_call: TRBV5-1
cdr3_aa: CASSLEGGDEKLFF
cdr3_nt: TGCGCCAGCAGCTTGGAGGGAGGCGATGAAAAACTGTTTTTT

d_call: NA
j_call: TRBJ1-5
clone_size: NA
v_call: TRBV5-1
cdr3_aa: CASSLARNLGNQPQHF
cdr3_nt: TGCGCCAGCAGCTTGGCTAGGAACCTCGGCAATCAGCCCCAGCATTTT

d_call: TRBD1
j_call: TRBJ1-6
clone_size: NA
v_call: TRBV7-2
cdr3_aa: CASSWTGGNSPLHF
cdr3_nt: TGTGCCAGCAGCTGGACAGGGGGCAATTCACCCCTCCACTTT

d_call: TRBD1
j_call: TRBJ2-7
clone_size: NA
v_call: TRBV7-2
cdr3_aa: CASRLPGQGAYEQYF
cdr3_nt: TGTGCCAGCAGACTGCCGGGACAGGGGGCCTACGAGCAGTACTTC

d_call: NA
j_call: TRBJ2-1
clone_size: NA
v_call: TRBV27
cdr3_aa: CASSLLSSYNEQFF
cdr3_nt: TGTGCCAGCAGTTTGCTTAGCTCCTACAATGAGCAGTTCTTC

d_call: NA
j_call: TRBJ2-1
clone_size: NA
v_call: TRBV4-2
cdr3_aa: CASSQVDGSSYNEQFF
cdr3_nt: TGTGCCAGCAGCCAAGTGGACGGGAGCTCCTACAATGAGCAGTTCTTC

d_call: NA
j_call: TRBJ2-7
clone_size: NA
v_call: TRBV27
cdr3_aa: CASSPDGWSSYEQYF
cdr3_nt: TGTGCCAGCAGCCCGGACGGATGGTCCTCCTACGAGCAGTACTTC

d_call: TRBD2
j_call: TRBJ2-5
clone_size: NA
v_call: TRBV19
cdr3_aa: CASSPRTSGGVGETQYF
cdr3_nt: TGTGCCAGTAGTCCTCGGACTAGCGGGGGGGTCGGGGAGACCCAGTACTTC

d_call: NA
j_call: TRBJ1-1
clone_size: NA
v_call: TRBV29-1
cdr3_aa: CSVEVETGMNTEAFF
cdr3_nt: TGCAGCGTTGAAGTTGAGACAGGTATGAACACTGAAGCTTTCTTT

d_call: NA
j_call: TRBJ2-7
clone_size: NA
v_call: TRBV4-1
cdr3_aa: CASSPDLPSSYEQYF
cdr3_nt: TGCGCCAGCAGCCCCGACCTGCCGTCCTCCTACGAGCAGTACTTC

d_call: NA
j_call: TRBJ1-3
clone_size: once
v_call: TRBV6-6
cdr3_aa: CATFYLGDSRNTIYF
cdr3_nt: TGTGCCACCTTTTATCTTGGGGATAGCAGAAACACCATATATTTT

d_call: TRBD2
j_call: TRBJ2-7
clone_size: NA
v_call: TRBV7-2
cdr3_aa: CASQEAGVYEQYF
cdr3_nt: TGTGCCAGCCAAGAAGCGGGAGTTTACGAGCAGTACTTC

d_call: NA
j_call: TRBJ1-1
clone_size: NA
v_call: TRBV29-1
cdr3_aa: CSAGQNTEAFF
cdr3_nt: TGCAGCGCCGGACAGAACACTGAAGCTTTCTTT

d_call: TRBD1
j_call: TRBJ2-3
clone_size: NA
v_call: TRBV10-3
cdr3_aa: CAISARTGGTDTQYF
cdr3_nt: TGTGCCATCAGTGCCCGGACAGGGGGCACAGATACGCAGTATTTT

d_call: TRBD1
j_call: TRBJ1-2
clone_size: NA
v_call: TRBV13
cdr3_aa: CASSSGTGIDGYTF
cdr3_nt: TGTGCCAGCAGCTCCGGGACAGGGATCGATGGCTACACCTTC

d_call: TRBD1
j_call: TRBJ2-1
clone_size: NA
v_call: TRBV6-1
cdr3_aa: CASSLTGQVVNEQFF
cdr3_nt: TGTGCCAGCAGTCTAACGGGACAGGTAGTCAATGAGCAGTTCTTC

d_call: NA
j_call: TRBJ2-3
clone_size: NA
v_call: TRBV4-1
cdr3_aa: CASSQGHAPSTDTQYF
cdr3_nt: TGCGCCAGCAGCCAAGGTCATGCGCCTAGCACAGATACGCAGTATTTT

d_call: TRBD2
j_call: TRBJ2-1
clone_size: NA
v_call: TRBV10-3
cdr3_aa: CAVGTSGTSTEQFF
cdr3_nt: TGTGCCGTAGGGACTAGCGGGACGTCGACGGAGCAGTTCTTC

d_call: NA
j_call: TRBJ1-1
clone_size: few
v_call: TRBV5-4
cdr3_aa: CAGHGANTEAFF
cdr3_nt: TGTGCCGGCCACGGGGCAAACACTGAAGCTTTCTTT

d_call: NA
j_call: TRBJ2-4
clone_size: NA
v_call: TRBV25-1
cdr3_aa: CASSETRSDIQYF
cdr3_nt: TGTGCCAGCAGTGAAACCAGGTCGGACATTCAGTACTTC

d_call: NA
j_call: TRBJ2-5
clone_size: NA
v_call: TRBV12-1
cdr3_aa: CASSIRGRETQYF
cdr3_nt: TGTGCCAGCAGCATCAGGGGGCGGGAGACCCAGTACTTC

d_call: TRBD2
j_call: TRBJ2-7
clone_size: NA
v_call: TRBV5-1
cdr3_aa: CASSLGLAEGYEQYF
cdr3_nt: TGCGCCAGCAGCCTCGGACTAGCGGAAGGGTACGAGCAGTACTTC

d_call: TRBD1
j_call: TRBJ2-7
clone_size: NA
v_call: TRBV11-2
cdr3_aa: CASSGSGQASYEQYF
cdr3_nt: TGTGCCAGCAGTGGATCCGGACAGGCCTCCTACGAGCAGTACTTC

d_call: TRBD1
j_call: TRBJ2-7
clone_size: NA
v_call: TRBV6-1
cdr3_aa: CATNRGRHDYEQYF
cdr3_nt: TGTGCCACAAACAGGGGGCGACATGATTACGAGCAGTACTTC

d_call: TRBD1
j_call: TRBJ2-7
clone_size: NA
v_call: TRBV14
cdr3_aa: CASSQGQGATYEQYF
cdr3_nt: TGTGCCAGCAGCCAAGGTCAGGGGGCTACCTACGAGCAGTACTTC

d_call: TRBD1
j_call: TRBJ1-2
clone_size: NA
v_call: TRBV5-1
cdr3_aa: CASSLEVKVTGGFYGYTF
cdr3_nt: TGCGCCAGCAGCTTGGAGGTCAAGGTGACAGGGGGCTTCTATGGCTACACCTTC

d_call: TRBD2
j_call: TRBJ2-1
clone_size: NA
v_call: TRBV11-2
cdr3_aa: CASSLSAGGIYNEQFF
cdr3_nt: TGTGCCAGCAGCTTGTCGGCGGGGGGAATATACAATGAGCAGTTCTTC

d_call: NA
j_call: TRBJ1-1
clone_size: few
v_call: TRBV2
cdr3_aa: CASSGLGVGTEAFF
cdr3_nt: TGTGCCAGCAGTGGTCTAGGGGTCGGGACTGAAGCTTTCTTT

d_call: TRBD1
j_call: TRBJ2-1
clone_size: NA
v_call: TRBV6-5
cdr3_aa: CASSYRDRANNEQFF
cdr3_nt: TGTGCCAGCAGTTACCGGGACAGGGCGAACAATGAGCAGTTCTTC

d_call: NA
j_call: TRBJ2-1
clone_size: NA
v_call: TRBV27
cdr3_aa: CASSLLYGGAYNEQFF
cdr3_nt: TGTGCCAGCAGTTTACTATATGGGGGCGCCTACAATGAGCAGTTCTTC

d_call: TRBD1
j_call: TRBJ1-2
clone_size: NA
v_call: TRBV5-1
cdr3_aa: CASSLEVWTGADGYTF
cdr3_nt: TGCGCCAGCAGCCTGGAAGTCTGGACAGGGGCGGATGGCTACACCTTC

d_call: NA
j_call: TRBJ1-2
clone_size: NA
v_call: TRBV29-1
cdr3_aa: CSVDSGQPGYTF
cdr3_nt: TGCAGCGTTGATTCCGGCCAACCTGGCTACACCTTC

d_call: TRBD2
j_call: TRBJ2-3
clone_size: NA
v_call: TRBV25-1
cdr3_aa: CASRSLAGAGTDTQYF
cdr3_nt: TGTGCCAGCAGGTCCCTAGCGGGGGCCGGCACAGATACGCAGTATTTT

d_call: TRBD1
j_call: TRBJ2-3
clone_size: NA
v_call: TRBV6-6
cdr3_aa: CASSRAGTGGADTQYF
cdr3_nt: TGTGCCAGCAGTCGGGCCGGGACAGGGGGGGCAGATACGCAGTATTTT

d_call: TRBD1
j_call: TRBJ2-5
clone_size: NA
v_call: TRBV5-1
cdr3_aa: CASGPPQGSETQYF
cdr3_nt: TGCGCCAGCGGCCCACCACAGGGGTCAGAGACCCAGTACTTC

d_call: NA
j_call: TRBJ1-2
clone_size: NA
v_call: TRBV4-1
cdr3_aa: CASSQDPQGANYGYTF
cdr3_nt: TGCGCCAGCAGCCAAGATCCCCAGGGAGCTAACTATGGCTACACCTTC

d_call: TRBD2
j_call: TRBJ2-1
clone_size: NA
v_call: TRBV7-8
cdr3_aa: CASSLFAGVSYNEQFF
cdr3_nt: TGTGCCAGCAGCTTATTTGCGGGAGTATCTTACAATGAGCAGTTCTTC